This T cell receptor beta chain derives from a study of shared clonotypes between healthy human individuals. The data were produced by immunoSEQ multiplex PCR, yet TCRdb's version contains in-frame clones alone and is incomplete. The sample lists about 2,200,000 clones, just over 90% occurring once. The naive CD8 population came from CD45RO-negative cells selected for CCR7, without terminally differentiated effector memory CD45RA+ cells. Overall study findings and caveats: Having only a few donors restricted how much genetic and exposure-history diversity was captured.

With respect to this clone: Its target is unknown.

Germline V gene data show CDR1 as MNHEY and CDR2 as SMNVEV (reference sequence). CDR3 size: 15 residues. The V segment lost 3 bases and the J segment 10 bases; nucleotides outside the gene matches: 8. The gene calls are TRBV27 and TRBJ2-1; 11 bases align to TRBD2. The sample was naive CD8+ T cells from PBMCs. The TCR was taken from a man between 18 and 29 years old in good health. Some clones in this sample may be carry-over from other donors' samples. The CDR3 sequence is CASSFQTSGMEEQFF. The CDR3 nucleotides read TGTGCCAGCAGTTTTCAGACTAGCGGGATGGAAGAGCAGTTCTTC.